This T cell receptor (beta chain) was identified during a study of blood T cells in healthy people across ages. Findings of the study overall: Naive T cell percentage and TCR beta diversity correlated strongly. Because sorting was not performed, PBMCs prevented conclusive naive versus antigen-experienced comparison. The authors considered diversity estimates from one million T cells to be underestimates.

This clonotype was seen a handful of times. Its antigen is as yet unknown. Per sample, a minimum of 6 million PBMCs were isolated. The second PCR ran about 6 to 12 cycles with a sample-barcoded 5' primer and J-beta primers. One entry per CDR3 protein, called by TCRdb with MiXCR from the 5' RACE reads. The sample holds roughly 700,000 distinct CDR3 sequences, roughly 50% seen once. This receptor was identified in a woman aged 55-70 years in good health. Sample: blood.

CDR3 amino acids: CASSQDGGEQYF. The CDR3 DNA follows: TGTGCCAGCAGCCAAGATGGGGGAGAGCAGTACTTC. The chain is built from TRBV3-1 and TRBJ2-5; D could derive from TRBD1 or TRBD2 (5 bases each). Deletions cut 0 bases from V and 11 bases from J, with 10 bases between. This CDR3 is 12 amino acids long. Germline CDR1 and CDR2: LGHDT and YNNKEL (reference sequence).